A single sample gave rise to the 31 T cell receptor beta chains below, sequenced in a study of T cells in localized non-small cell lung cancer. Some clones are missing from TCRdb's copy, which holds only in-frame ones; the method was immunoSEQ multiplex PCR. This table holds approximately 1,300 clones, about 21% found once. Sequencing used normal lung tissue next to the tumor, obtained before any cancer treatment. Receptor source: a man aged 35-75 years with stage III squamous cell lung carcinoma.

For this clone: A junction end diverges from the germline sequence, so it may reflect a read error. This chain links TRBV11-3 with TRBJ1-3, with D possibly matching TRBD1 (6 bases). The CDR3 is made up of 14 amino acids. The germline V gene has CDR1 SGHNT and CDR2 YENEEA. The CDR3 region is CASSLDRNGNTIYF. In DNA form, the CDR3 reads TGTGCCAGCAGCCTAGACAGGAACGGAAACACCATATATTTT.

The genes are TRBV28 and TRBJ2-5; 9 positions agree with TRBD1. This CDR3 is 16 amino acids long. The trim removed 5 bases at V and 5 bases at J, leaving 12 bases unmatched. Looked up from germline, CDR1 is MDHEN and CDR2 is SYDVKM. The CDR3 region has the DNA TGTGCCAGCAGTATAGACAGGGGGAGGTTCCGGGAGACCCAGTACTTC. Amino acids: CASSIDRGRFRETQYF.

The rearrangement links TRBV19 to TRBJ1-6; D possibly corresponds to TRBD1 (6 bases). V was shortened by 3 bases and J by 6 bases, with 12 bases between the two germline ends. The CDR3 consists of 15 residues. Germline V gene sequence: CDR1 LNHDA, CDR2 SQIVND (reference sequence). CDR3 nucleotides: TGTGCCAGTAGTATTTCAGGACAGATTAATTCACCCCTCCACTTT. It yields the protein CASSISGQINSPLHF.

This clone was picked up a small number of times. CDR3 nucleotide sequence: TGTGCCAGCAGCGCCAAAGCAACTAGCGGGAGGGGAGATGAGCAGTTCTTC. Residues: CASSAKATSGRGDEQFF. The V call is TRBV9, the J call TRBJ2-1, with 13 bases matching TRBD2. J was trimmed by 8 bases and V by 3 bases; bases with no gene match: 11. Germline V gene lookup returns CDR1 SGDLS and CDR2 YYNGEE. This CDR3 is built from 17 residues.

V is TRBV5-1 and J is TRBJ1-3; TRBD1 might be the D (5 bases). The length of the CDR3 is 15 residues. Trimming removed 0 bases from V and 4 bases from J, with 11 bases in between. Germline V gene sequence: CDR1 SGHRS, CDR2 YFSETQ. CDR3 residues: CASSLEPAGGNTIYF. The CDR3 DNA is TGCGCCAGCAGCTTGGAGCCCGCAGGGGGAAACACCATATATTTT.

This clone was detected a few times. The CDR3 region is CASSGQANTGELFF. DNA of the CDR3: TGTGCCAGCAGCGGACAGGCGAACACCGGGGAGCTGTTTTTT. The rearrangement links TRBV6-8 to TRBJ2-2; the match to TRBD1 covers 7 bases. V trimming: 6 bases; J trimming: 0 bases; junction bases outside the gene matches: 1. Germline V gene sequence: CDR1 MNHGY, CDR2 SAAAGT. This CDR3 is built from 14 residues.

By proportion, this clone is medium-sized (0.01 to 0.1%). V usage is TRBV12-2 and J usage is TRBJ2-1; no check of the table's D call, TRBD2, against the DNA was made. TRBV12-2 has pseudogene status. The CDR3 is made up of 14 amino acids. This CDR3 is CAARGAGGSNEQFF. For the CDR3, the DNA is TGTGCCGCCAGGGGAGCGGGAGGGAGCAATGAGCAGTTCTTC.

This clone is large by share. The chain links TRBV11-3 to TRBJ2-3, with 9 bases aligning to TRBD2. Germline V gives CDR1 SGHNT, CDR2 YENEEA. The V and J ends lost 5 bases and 0 bases, in that order; junction bases with no gene match: 6. The CDR3 spans 16 residues. The CDR3 DNA reads as TGTGCCAGCAGCCTGTTAGCGGGGGCTAGCACAGATACGCAGTATTTT. Encoded protein: CASSLLAGASTDTQYF. Together with reference TRBV11-3 and TRBJ2-3, the CDR3 gives the full variable domain: EAGVVQSPRYKIIEKKQPVAFWCNPISGHNTLYWYLQNLGQGPELLIRYENEEAVDDSQLPKDRFSAERLKGVDSTLKIQPAELGDSAVYLCASSLLAGASTDTQYFGPGTRLTVL.

This clone was seen once. The chain has TRBV11-3 and TRBJ2-7; 7 bases are a match to TRBD1. The CDR3 sequence is 14 residues long. Trimming removed 4 bases from V and 7 bases from J; junction bases left unmatched: 10. Germline CDR1 and CDR2: SGHNT and YENEEA. CDR3 coding DNA: TGTGCCAGCAGCTCCTTACAGGGGCGAAGGGAGCAGTACTTC. Protein product: CASSSLQGRREQYF.

Relative to its sample, this clone is medium-sized (0.01 to 0.1%). This chain links TRBV11-3 with TRBJ2-1; D gene unclear. CDR3 size: 14 residues. V was pared by 4 bases and J by 8 bases, with 15 bases between. Per the germline V gene, CDR1 is SGHNT and CDR2 is YENEEA. The CDR3 DNA follows: TGTGCCAGCAGCTCGGACGGAACCCTCGATGAGCAGTTCTTC. As protein: CASSSDGTLDEQFF.

This clone was counted a few times. The chain joins TRBV18 to TRBJ2-7, with 10 bases identical to TRBD1. V was pared by 0 bases and J by 2 bases, with 1 base of the junction left unmatched. This CDR3 comprises 15 residues. The germline V gene encodes CDR1 KGHSH and CDR2 LQKENI. CDR3 in DNA: TGTGCCAGCTCACCACCGGGGACAGGGGCCTACGAGCAGTACTTC. It encodes CASSPPGTGAYEQYF.

This clone showed up just a few times. This chain joins TRBV9 and TRBJ2-3; 8 bases line up with TRBD1. The CDR3 sequence is 14 residues long. CDR1 is SGDLS, CDR2 YYNGEE, per germline. V was pared by 4 bases and J by 6 bases, with 7 bases of the junction left unmatched. In nucleotides, the CDR3 is TGTGCCAGCAGCCTACAGGGGGAATTTGATACGCAGTATTTT. Protein sequence: CASSLQGEFDTQYF.

V and J are TRBV29-1 and TRBJ2-3; tentative D call: TRBD1 (6 bases). Germline lookup yields CDR1 SQVTM and CDR2 ANQGSEA. The CDR3 covers 13 residues. V was trimmed by 3 bases and J by 2 bases, leaving 9 bases between them. The CDR3 DNA reads as TGCAGCGTTGAGGGACAACTCACAGATACGCAGTATTTT. This sequence encodes CSVEGQLTDTQYF.

The chain recombines TRBV6-8 with TRBJ1-1, with 8 nucleotides matching TRBD1. Germline assignment: CDR1 MNHGY and CDR2 SAAAGT. This CDR3 region has 14 residues. J gave up 2 bases and V 8 bases, and 7 bases lay outside the gene matches. CDR3 in DNA: TGTGCCAGCCAAGGGACAGGCGCTAACACTGAAGCTTTCTTT. It specifies CASQGTGANTEAFF.

This chain connects TRBV11-3 to TRBJ2-7, with D unclear. The CDR3 length is 18 residues. The V gene's germline CDR1 is SGHNT and CDR2 YENEEA. V was pared by 5 bases and J by 3 bases, with 26 bases between. CDR3 region: CASSLNLVSRTANYEQYF. The DNA of the CDR3 is TGTGCCAGCAGCCTTAACTTAGTCTCCCGTACTGCAAACTACGAGCAGTACTTC.

This clone has a handful of counts. The J gene is TRBJ2-7, the V gene TRBV18; a possible D gene is TRBD2 (5 bases). Trimming left V 4 bases short and J 2 bases short, with 12 bases between. The CDR3 is 14 residues long. CDR1 is KGHSH, CDR2 LQKENI, per germline. The CDR3 bases are TGTGCCAGCTCACGCGCGGCGGGCACCTACGAGCAGTACTTC. This encodes CASSRAAGTYEQYF.

This clone turned up a few times. The V and J genes are TRBV19 and TRBJ2-1, with 15 bases matching TRBD2. The germline V gene has CDR1 LNHDA and CDR2 SQIVND (reference sequence). The CDR3 contains 14 residues. V was clipped by 5 bases and J by 15 bases; unmatched bases: 8. The CDR3 loop reads CASSPGTSGGPMFF. CDR3 nucleotide sequence: TGTGCCAGTAGTCCCGGGACTAGCGGGGGGCCCATGTTCTTC.

This clone is deemed large. The V call is TRBV28, the J call TRBJ2-5; D tentatively fits TRBD1 or TRBD2 (6 bases each). CDR3 length equals 14 residues. CDR1 MDHEN and CDR2 SYDVKM come from the germline V gene. Trimming pared 2 bases from V and 1 base from J, leaving 8 bases between. CDR3 protein: CASSLPGAQETQYF. CDR3 nucleotides: TGTGCCAGCAGTTTACCGGGGGCCCAAGAGACCCAGTACTTC.

Judged by abundance, this clone is medium-sized. The chain has TRBV11-3 and TRBJ1-2; D not certain. Between the trimmed V and J ends, which lost 5 bases and 4 bases, there was a span of 20 bases. Germline CDR1 is SGHNT and CDR2 is YENEEA. This CDR3 comprises 16 residues. CDR3 sequence (DNA): TGTGCCAGCAGCCATCCGGGGTCCAAGGGCCTCTATGGCTACACCTTC. Translation: CASSHPGSKGLYGYTF.

This clone was observed a handful of times. The genes are TRBV11-3 and TRBJ1-6, with 8 nucleotides matching TRBD1. The V segment lost 4 bases and the J segment 9 bases; nucleotides outside the gene matches: 8. The CDR3 is made up of 15 amino acids. The germline CDR1 and CDR2 sequences are SGHNT and YENEEA. The CDR3 nucleotides read TGTGCCAGCAGCTCCGGACAGGGAGGGGGTTCACCCCTCCACTTT. Protein product: CASSSGQGGGSPLHF.

This chain joins TRBV6-8 and TRBJ2-7; unclear D gene. Trimming stripped 5 bases from V and 0 bases from J, with 11 bases between. The germline gives CDR1 MNHGY, CDR2 SAAAGT. The CDR3 runs 14 residues. Here the CDR3 DNA reads TGTGCCAGCAGTCCGAGCGTTGCCTCCTACGAGCAGTACTTC. Its protein product is CASSPSVASYEQYF.

The V and J genes are TRBV6-8 and TRBJ2-7, with 15 bases fitting TRBD2. Germline assignment: CDR1 MNHGY and CDR2 SAAAGT. V shed 6 bases, J shed 0 bases, and the junction held 6 bases outside the gene matches. The CDR3 runs 17 residues. CDR3 coding DNA: TGTGCCAGCAGACTCAGGACTAGCGGGGGGGGCTCCTACGAGCAGTACTTC. Translated, it gives CASRLRTSGGGSYEQYF.

This clone was counted between two and nine times. V usage is TRBV7-6 and J usage is TRBJ2-2, with TRBD2 matching 14 bases. The germline V gene has CDR1 SGHVS and CDR2 FNYEAQ. The length of the CDR3 is 16 residues. V dropped 6 bases and J dropped 4; count of bases not matched to a gene: 4. The CDR3 coding sequence is TGTGCCAGCAGGTTGACTAGCGGGAGGGGCACCGGGGAGCTGTTTTTT. Protein: CASRLTSGRGTGELFF.

This clone was picked up a small number of times. The chain carries TRBV9 and TRBJ2-5; 9 positions match TRBD1. The CDR3 totals 13 residues. Trimming cost V 5 bases and J 5 bases; bases outside gene matches: 4. The V gene's germline CDR1 is SGDLS and CDR2 YYNGEE. The CDR3 DNA reads TGTGCCAGCAGGGGGACAGGGTCGGAGACCCAGTACTTC. Amino acid sequence: CASRGTGSETQYF.

The V and J genes are TRBV28 and TRBJ1-5, with TRBD1 as a possible D gene (6 bases). CDR3 size: 16 residues. Trimming left V 2 bases short and J 8 bases short, with 19 bases between. From germline, CDR1 is MDHEN and CDR2 SYDVKM. CDR3: CASSLRAGALSEPQHF. The CDR3 DNA follows: TGTGCCAGCAGTTTAAGGGCAGGGGCCCTATCTGAGCCCCAGCATTTT.

This clone is medium-sized within its sample. The gene calls are TRBV6-8 and TRBJ1-2, with no clear D. The V end lost 2 bases, the J end lost 0 bases, and 19 bases lay between the germline ends. CDR3 length: 18 amino acids. Germline assignment: CDR1 MNHGY and CDR2 SAAAGT. CDR3 protein: CASSYPVEQRISNYGYTF. CDR3 sequence (DNA): TGTGCCAGCAGTTACCCCGTTGAACAGCGAATCTCTAACTATGGCTACACCTTC.

This clone was recorded only once. The rearrangement uses TRBV5-1 and TRBJ1-4, with a possible D match to TRBD1 (5 bases). Trimming removed 5 bases from V and 0 bases from J, with 11 bases in between. The CDR3 length is 15 residues. Germline V gene data show CDR1 as SGHRS and CDR2 as YFSETQ. CDR3 sequence reads: CASRGTVATNEKLFF. Here the CDR3 DNA reads TGCGCCAGCAGGGGGACGGTTGCAACTAATGAAAAACTGTTTTTT.

This rearrangement joins TRBV6-1 to TRBJ1-6, with D hard to call. The V and J ends lost 1 base and 3 bases respectively, with 16 bases between them. Looked up from germline, CDR1 is MNHNS and CDR2 is SASEGT. The CDR3 runs 18 residues. Written as DNA, the CDR3 is TGTGCCAGCAGTGAAGTGGGTAGGGCACTAAACTATAATTCACCCCTCCACTTT. As protein: CASSEVGRALNYNSPLHF.

In its sample, this clone ranks as medium-sized. The rearrangement uses TRBV23-1 and TRBJ2-1; D perhaps matches TRBD2 (5 bases). TRBV23-1 is recorded as an ORF, its role being uncertain. With 6 bases removed from V and 15 bases from J, the gap between germline ends came to 24 bases. This CDR3 spans 14 amino acids. The CDR3 spells CASSQEGSGPSTFF. For the CDR3, the DNA is TGCGCCAGCAGCCAAGAGGGCTCCGGACCGAGTACGTTCTTC.

This clone has only a few counts. This chain links TRBV7-2 with TRBJ1-3, with D tentatively TRBD1 (5 bases). Trimming removed 3 bases from V and 3 bases from J, with 12 bases in between. The CDR3 covers 15 residues. Germline lookup yields CDR1 SGHTA and CDR2 FQGNSA. CDR3 nucleotides: TGTGCCAGCAGCTTGCCGGGGCAGGGTGGAAACACCATATATTTT. It yields the protein CASSLPGQGGNTIYF. Combining the CDR3 with reference TRBV7-2 and TRBJ1-3 gives the whole variable domain GAGVSQSPSNKVTEKGKDVELRCDPISGHTALYWYRQSLGQGLEFLIYFQGNSAPDKSGLPSDRFSAERTGGSVSTLTIQRTQQEDSAVYLCASSLPGQGGNTIYFGEGSWLTVV.

The chain uses TRBV25-1 and TRBJ2-1, with 11 bases lining up with TRBD2. The ends lost 3 bases at V and 9 bases at J; junction bases unmatched: 13. This CDR3 region has 17 residues. Germline loops: CDR1 MGHDK, CDR2 SYGVNS. CDR3 DNA sequence: TGTGCCAGCAGTGACTCCCGACTAGCGGGAACCTCCAGTGAGCAGTTCTTC. Amino acid sequence: CASSDSRLAGTSSEQFF. Supplemented by reference TRBV25-1 and TRBJ2-1, the full variable domain reads EADIYQTPRYLVIGTGKKITLECSQTMGHDKMYWYQQDPGMELHLIHYSYGVNSTEKGDLSSESTVSRIRTEHFPLTLESARPSHTSQYLCASSDSRLAGTSSEQFFGPGTRLTVL.